This TCR beta chain derives from a study of blood T cells in healthy people across ages. V shed 5 bases and J shed 0 bases, with 14 bases lying between them. CDR1 MNHEY and CDR2 SMNVEV come from the germline V gene (reference sequence). This CDR3 has 15 amino acids. Study results and caveats: Compared with aged donors, long-lived donors showed fewer expanded clones, suggesting selection. Diversity estimated from one million T cells was considered an underestimate. Nothing was known about donor CMV status, and this possibly confounded expanded clonotype changes.

To note about this clonotype: Its matching antigen is unknown.

Combining a sample-barcoded 5' primer with a J-beta primer mix, a second PCR ran for roughly 6 to 12 cycles. One entry per CDR3 protein results from TCRdb running MiXCR on the 5' RACE reads. Of about a million distinct CDR3 sequences in the sample, 35% to 40% were seen once. The specimen sequenced was blood. The V call is TRBV27, the J call TRBJ2-7, with a possible D match to TRBD1 (5 bases). The source of this sequence is a young man in good health. Here the CDR3 reads CASSIDSDSSYEQYF. In nucleotides, the CDR3 is TGTGCCAGCAGTATCGACAGCGACAGCTCCTACGAGCAGTACTTC.